What follows is one T cell receptor (beta chain) and its context. Its antigen remains unknown. The sample belongs to a study of cytomegalovirus exposure and HLA in healthy donors. In germline, CDR1 is SGDLS, CDR2 YYNGEE. The CDR3 runs 15 residues. The J segment lost 4 bases and the V segment lost 0 bases, leaving 1 base of the junction unmatched. Study results and caveats: HLA restriction was apparent for most CMV-associated TCR beta chains in a later analysis. A later analysis appeared to link common viral pathogens to several of the most significant clusters.

PCR employed 60 Vbeta and 13 Jbeta primers. The repertoire was sequenced with immunoSEQ multiplex PCR; TCRdb's copy has only in-frame clones and lacks some. The sample records approximately 160,000 clones, about 82% being singletons. The sequence came from a female donor in good health and CMV-seronegative. The chain uses TRBV9 and TRBJ2-3; 11 positions match TRBD2. The sequenced sample was PBMCs. The CDR3 DNA sequence: TGTGCCAGCAGCGTAGATAGCGGGGGGGCAGATACGCAGTATTTT. Translated, it gives CASSVDSGGADTQYF. Based on the CDR3 plus reference TRBV9 and TRBJ2-3, the full variable domain is DSGVTQTPKHLITATGQRVTLRCSPRSGDLSVYWYQQSLDQGLQFLIQYYNGEERAKGNILERFSAQQFPDLHSELNLSSLELGDSALYFCASSVDSGGADTQYFGPGTRLTVL.